This TCR beta chain emerged from a study of T-cell memory formation after mild COVID-19. Study results and limitations: Day 15 to 85 contracting clones showed balanced CD4/CD8; later expanders leaned CD4+. CD4+ clones that contracted lay mainly in CM and EM; CD8+ ones lay in EMRA.

This clonotype has at least ten counts. The antigen is not known. TCRdb recomputed calls from the 5' RACE reads with MiXCR, one row per CDR3 protein. In the table there are 15,000 or so distinct CDR3 sequences, around a fifth of which are singletons. The CDR3 is made up of 14 amino acids. Germline CDR1 and CDR2: ENHRY and SYGVKD. J was trimmed by 6 bases and V by 6 bases; bases with no gene match: 9. Input material: PBMCs or a T cell subset sorted from them (not recorded which). The source is a man between 18 and 35 years old who had mild COVID-19 (a few samples of this study predate the infection). Cell type and time point are not known. The chain uses TRBV10-3 and TRBJ2-3; 7 nucleotides align to TRBD1. CDR3 amino acids: CAIRGQRELDTQYF. The CDR3 nucleotides are TGTGCCATCAGGGGACAGAGGGAATTGGATACGCAGTATTTT.